This T cell receptor beta chain was recovered during a study of beta chain features in type 1 diabetes listed by TCRdb under 2018. General notes on the study: Mean age, gender distribution, total cell number and subset yield were not different between patients and healthy donors. A total of approximately 100 million sorted cells were examined across all samples, and the number of cells per subset was strongly correlated with RNA yield. The study compared the TCRB repertoires of sorted circulating CD4+ T cell subsets in recently diagnosed type 1 diabetes patients with those in matched healthy donors. Whereas all 28 donors provided naive and central memory subsets, regulatory and stem cell-like memory subsets were isolated from just 8 patients and about eight healthy donors. Results and caveats for the whole study, not just this receptor: Because cDNA rather than genomic DNA was sequenced, highly expressing activated cells could have been over-represented, although no difference in activation and CD3 levels was found between groups. Only small numbers of individuals were included in the HLA sub-analyses, which left unresolved whether HLA type had any influence on TCRB rearrangement. Shorter templates might have been favored by PCR, but patient and control samples were amplified and corrected together, so both groups would have been affected equally by any skew. Naive, central memory and regulatory TCRB repertoires appeared to be more similar among patients than among healthy donors. Type 1 diabetes patients showed a moderate but significant shortening of TCRB CDR3 length in all four CD4+ subsets. At VDJ recombination sites, patients with type 1 diabetes made fewer insertions and deleted more nucleotides, a pattern implying thymic rearrangement abnormalities.

From each donor, a single peripheral blood sample of around 0.12 L on average was drawn into heparinised tubes. Naive, central memory, regulatory and stem cell-like memory CD4+ T cells were sorted on a BD FACSAria II using a panel including CD45RO, CCR7, CD25, CD127, CD95 and CD27. Purity was above 95% for every sorted population. Right away, PBMCs were isolated by Lymphoprep density gradient centrifugation and were stained directly, with no culture step. So that batch effects would be minimized, each experiment stained and sorted samples in pairs, pairing one healthy donor with one patient. In this sample, this clone turned up a few times. It lacks a known antigen. Base qualities are not provided; no much larger clone lies one nucleotide away. All of the isolated RNA was reverse transcribed with the High Capacity cDNA Reverse Transcription Kit, so expressed TCRB transcripts were sequenced. Naive, central memory and regulatory T cell samples underwent deep immunoSEQ sequencing, averaging about 3.57 million total reads per sample. After sorted cells were lysed in RLT buffer, RNA was extracted with DNase-treated RNeasy Micro or Mini kits, with the choice depending on cell number. Each cell subset was processed separately to prevent cross-contamination, with patient and healthy donor samples processed together. Using the immunoSEQ multiplex PCR, TCRB sequences were amplified from cDNA into 87-bp fragments spanning the CDR3 region. Amplicons were sequenced on the Illumina HiSeq platform. As for the original processing: PCR bias was computationally corrected using synthetic template baselines, reads within Hamming distance 2 were collapsed, and singletons that could not be merged were discarded. Reads were aligned against IMGT so that V, D and J genes, CDR3 length and insertions or deletions at six rearrangement sites could be assigned. Clonotype counts were normalized to sorted cell number within each subset before computing true diversity and Gini coefficients with the tcR R package. The overlap coefficient, calculated on TCRB nucleotide sequences, was used to quantify repertoire sharing. As a proxy for the pre-selection repertoire, out-of-frame TCRB sequences from naive cells were analyzed. This immuneACCESS table, as held by TCRdb, lists in-frame sequences with V and J called but not all clones. Of the missing ones, under half trace to an unresolved V gene in checked studies; the others have no known cause. D and trimming come from the DNA, and the V and J calls and clone size come from that table. This sample is represented by about 400,000 clones; approximately 12% of them were singletons. 0.008% to 0.011% of the sample lies in the top ten.

The CDR3, cysteine through phenylalanine, is 16 amino acids long. Just the 48-base CDR3 DNA is kept, in frame starting at base 1. CDR1 and CDR2 are read off the germline V gene as SGHRS and YFSETQ. The germline ends are 7 bases apart after V is trimmed by 0 bases and J by 0 bases. Recombination linked TRBV5-1 to TRBJ2-6; no confident D gene assignment can be made. Sequenced sample: naive CD4+ T cells from blood. Interpreted using the paper, the cell subset or site label stands for: true naive CD4+ T cells. The clonotype comes from a woman aged 18-29 years with type 1 diabetes. The CDR3: CASSLAGYSGANVLTF. The sequenced DNA: TGCGCCAGCAGCTTGGCGGGTTACTCTGGGGCCAACGTCCTGACTTTC.